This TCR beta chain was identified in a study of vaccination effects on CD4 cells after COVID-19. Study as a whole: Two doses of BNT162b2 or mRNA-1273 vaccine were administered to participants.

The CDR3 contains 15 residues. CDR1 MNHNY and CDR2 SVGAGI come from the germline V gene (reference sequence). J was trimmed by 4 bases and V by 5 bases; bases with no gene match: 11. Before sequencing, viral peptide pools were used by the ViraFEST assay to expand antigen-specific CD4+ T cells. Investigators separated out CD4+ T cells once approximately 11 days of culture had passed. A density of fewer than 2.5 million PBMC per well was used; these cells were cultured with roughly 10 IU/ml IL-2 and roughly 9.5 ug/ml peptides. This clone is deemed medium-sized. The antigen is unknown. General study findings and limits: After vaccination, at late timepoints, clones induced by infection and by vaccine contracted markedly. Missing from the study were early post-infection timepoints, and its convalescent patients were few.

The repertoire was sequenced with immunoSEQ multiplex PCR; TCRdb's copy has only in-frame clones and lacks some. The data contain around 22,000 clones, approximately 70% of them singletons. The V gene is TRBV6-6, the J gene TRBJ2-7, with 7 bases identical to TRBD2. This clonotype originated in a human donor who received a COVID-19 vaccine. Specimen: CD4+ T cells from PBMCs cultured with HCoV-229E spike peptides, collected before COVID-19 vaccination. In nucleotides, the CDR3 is TGTGCCAGCAGTAGTGCCCGGGGGGTCGGGTACGAGCAGTACTTC. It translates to CASSSARGVGYEQYF.